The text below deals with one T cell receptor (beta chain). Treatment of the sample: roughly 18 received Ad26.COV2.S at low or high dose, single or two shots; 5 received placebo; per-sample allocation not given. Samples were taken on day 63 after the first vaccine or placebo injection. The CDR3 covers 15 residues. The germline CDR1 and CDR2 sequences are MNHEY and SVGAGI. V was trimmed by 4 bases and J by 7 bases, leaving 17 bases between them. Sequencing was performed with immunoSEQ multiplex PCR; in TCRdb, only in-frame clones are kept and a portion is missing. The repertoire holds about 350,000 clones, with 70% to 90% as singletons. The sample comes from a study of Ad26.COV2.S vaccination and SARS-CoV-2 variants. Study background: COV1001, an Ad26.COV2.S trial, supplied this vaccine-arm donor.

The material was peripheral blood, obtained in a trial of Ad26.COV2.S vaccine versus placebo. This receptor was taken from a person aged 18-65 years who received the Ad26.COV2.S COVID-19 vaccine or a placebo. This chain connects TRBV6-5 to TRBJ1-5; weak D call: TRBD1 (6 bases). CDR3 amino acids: CASSSSGGPRQPQHF. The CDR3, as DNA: TGTGCCAGCAGTTCGTCGGGGGGGCCGAGGCAGCCCCAGCATTTT.